Presented here are 12 T cell receptor beta chains from one specimen sequenced in a study of shared clonotypes between healthy human individuals. Using immunoSEQ multiplex PCR, the repertoire was profiled, and TCRdb retains in-frame clones only, with some absent. The repertoire consists of over 850,000 clones, with more than 75% occurring once and the leading ten covering 0.6% to 0.7%. Specimen: memory CD4+ T cells from PBMCs. As to subset: CD45RA-negative fraction. All receptors come from a man in his late teens or twenties in good health. Some clones in this sample may be carry-over from other donors' samples.

This clone was detected only a few times. CDR3 region: CASSQPVGAANIQYF. CDR3 DNA sequence: TGCGCCAGCAGCCAACCGGTGGGGGCGGCAAACATTCAGTACTTC. This rearrangement joins TRBV4-1 to TRBJ2-4, with D maybe TRBD1 (6 bases). The CDR3 is made up of 15 amino acids. Germline-derived CDR1 and CDR2 are MGHRA and YSYEKL. V was trimmed by 2 bases and J by 6 bases, leaving 14 bases between them.

The chain employs TRBV5-1 and TRBJ2-5; D not resolved. Trimming removed 2 bases from V and 2 bases from J, with 7 bases in between. There are 13 residues in the CDR3. The germline gives CDR1 SGHRS, CDR2 YFSETQ. In nucleotides, the CDR3 is TGCGCCAGCAGCTTTTGGGGACAAGAGACCCAGTACTTC. Protein: CASSFWGQETQYF. The full variable domain, rest sourced from reference TRBV5-1 and TRBJ2-5, is KAGVTQTPRYLIKTRGQQVTLSCSPISGHRSVSWYQQTPGQGLQFLFEYFSETQRNKGNFPGRFSGRQFSNSRSEMNVSTLELGDSALYLCASSFWGQETQYFGPGTRLLVL.

This clone has a handful of counts. This chain links TRBV5-1 with TRBJ2-2; TRBD2 matches 10 bases. CDR3 length: 18 residues. V lost 0 bases, J lost 4 bases, and 9 bases stayed unmatched. Germline values: CDR1 SGHRS, CDR2 YFSETQ. The CDR3 spells CASSLAASGSMSTGELFF. CDR3 DNA: TGCGCCAGCAGCTTGGCGGCTAGCGGGAGTATGAGCACCGGGGAGCTGTTTTTT.

This chain connects TRBV2 to TRBJ2-1; TRBD2 matches at 13 bases. Germline loops: CDR1 SNHLY, CDR2 FYNNEI. Losses at the gene ends were 5 bases for V and 6 bases for J; bases not matched to a gene: 4. The CDR3 consists of 15 residues. CDR3 DNA: TGTGCCAGCAGTCTAACTAGCGGGAGGGGCAATGAGCAGTTCTTC. This codes for CASSLTSGRGNEQFF.

In its sample, this clone was seen a few times. This chain links TRBV10-1 with TRBJ1-5, with TRBD1 matching over 7 bases. This CDR3 comprises 14 residues. J was trimmed by 0 bases and V by 8 bases; bases with no gene match: 4. Germline CDR1 WNHNN, CDR2 SYGVQD (reference sequence). In DNA, the CDR3 is TGCGCCAGCGACAGGGTATATAGCAATCAGCCCCAGCATTTT. Translated: CASDRVYSNQPQHF.

CDR3 sequence reads: CASSPTWDRSYGYTF. DNA for the CDR3: TGTGCCAGCAGCCCGACCTGGGACAGGAGCTATGGCTACACCTTC. The rearrangement uses TRBV5-4 and TRBJ1-2; TRBD1 agrees at 8 bases. Unmatched junction bases numbered 9, after V lost 4 bases and J lost 4 bases. Germline V gene data show CDR1 as SGHNT and CDR2 as YYREEE (reference sequence). This CDR3 is built from 15 residues.

The chain has TRBV5-1 and TRBJ2-7; 13 bases map to TRBD2. The CDR3 has 15 amino acids. J was trimmed by 5 bases and V by 3 bases; bases with no gene match: 5. Germline loops: CDR1 SGHRS, CDR2 YFSETQ. The CDR3 reads CASSSRTSGSHEQYF. CDR3 nucleotides: TGCGCCAGCAGCTCAAGGACTAGCGGGAGCCACGAGCAGTACTTC.

For this clone: In this CDR3 the conserved last residue, phenylalanine or tryptophan, is missing, so a read error is likely. The DNA is left out, because the CDR3 cannot be placed on it with certainty; the CDR3 is given as TCRdb lists it. The chain carries TRBV20-1 and TRBJ1-2. The CDR3 has 9 residues if both end residues are counted. The germline V gene encodes CDR1 DFQATT and CDR2 SNEGSKA (reference sequence). CDR3 loop: CSPFGAGQL.

The count of this clone is one. The chain has TRBV30 and TRBJ2-7; no firm D call. Trimming removed 0 bases at V and 2 bases at J, with 8 bases between. This CDR3 has 13 amino acids. Germline V gene lookup returns CDR1 GTSNPN and CDR2 SVGIG (reference sequence). CDR3: CAWSVKAAYEQYF. The CDR3 nucleotides are TGTGCCTGGAGTGTAAAGGCTGCCTACGAGCAGTACTTC. The complete variable domain, with remaining parts taken from reference TRBV30 and TRBJ2-7, reads SQTIHQWPATLVQPVGSPLSLECTVEGTSNPNLYWYRQAAGRGLQLLFYSVGIGQISSEVPQNLSASRPQDRQFILSSKKLLLSDSGFYLCAWSVKAAYEQYFGPGTRLTVT.

This clone was detected only once. This sequence joins TRBV14 and TRBJ1-1; the match to TRBD1 covers 9 bases. Losses at the gene ends were 0 bases for V and 5 bases for J; bases not matched to a gene: 10. This CDR3 comprises 17 residues. Germline assignment: CDR1 SGHDN and CDR2 FVKESK. CDR3 sequence reads: CASSQDPPGQGRTEAFF. The DNA of the CDR3 is TGTGCCAGCAGCCAAGACCCCCCGGGACAGGGTAGGACTGAAGCTTTCTTT.

The chain links TRBV7-2 to TRBJ1-2, with 10 bases lining up with TRBD1. Germline loops: CDR1 SGHTA, CDR2 FQGNSA. The J segment lost 8 bases and the V segment lost 5 bases, leaving 5 bases of the junction unmatched. The CDR3 sequence is 13 residues long. CDR3 protein: CASSTGTGDGYTF. CDR3 bases: TGTGCCAGCAGCACGGGGACAGGGGACGGCTACACCTTC. The full variable domain, in which reference TRBV7-2 and TRBJ1-2 provide the parts outside the CDR3, is GAGVSQSPSNKVTEKGKDVELRCDPISGHTALYWYRQSLGQGLEFLIYFQGNSAPDKSGLPSDRFSAERTGGSVSTLTIQRTQQEDSAVYLCASSTGTGDGYTFGSGTRLTVV.

The chain employs TRBV28 and TRBJ1-3; no clear D. Germline CDR1 reads MDHEN; CDR2 reads SYDVKM. The CDR3 extends over 14 amino acids. V lost 4 bases, J lost 8 bases, and 15 bases lay in between. CDR3 coding DNA: TGTGCCAGCAGTTCACCCGGGAGACCAGACACCATATATTTT. Translated, it gives CASSSPGRPDTIYF.